These 10 T cell receptor beta chains were sequenced from one sample in a study of blood T cell repertoires in COVID-19. Sequencing used immunoSEQ multiplex PCR; TCRdb keeps in-frame clones, though not all of them. This table has about 360,000 clones, roughly 90% appearing once. The sequencing input was PBMCs or T cells enriched from blood (not recorded which). These receptors all come from a woman aged 35 to 49 with acute COVID-19.

The rearrangement links TRBV20-1 to TRBJ1-5, with a possible D match to TRBD1 (5 bases). Germline CDR1 DFQATT, CDR2 SNEGSKA (reference sequence). The CDR3 contains 14 residues. With 3 bases removed from V and 7 bases from J, the gap between germline ends came to 16 bases. CDR3 bases: TGCAGTGCTAGTAGGCGGGGGGGTTCACAGCCCCAGCATTTT. This encodes CSASRRGGSQPQHF.

The J gene is TRBJ1-2, the V gene TRBV29-1, with no clear D. Germline V CDR1 and CDR2: SQVTM, ANQGSEA. CDR3 length: 13 residues. V lost 2 bases and J 4 bases, leaving 11 bases between the germline ends. The CDR3 nucleotides are TGCAGCGTTGAATCCAGGCCTCCCTATGGCTACACCTTC. Protein: CSVESRPPYGYTF.

This clone was counted a single time. This chain links TRBV30 with TRBJ1-2; no definite D call. CDR3 length equals 13 residues. V was cut by 0 bases and J by 7 bases, with 12 bases left in between. Germline lookup yields CDR1 GTSNPN and CDR2 SVGIG (reference sequence). The CDR3 DNA sequence: TGTGCCTGGAGTGTCCAGGCCGAGGGTGGCTACACCTTC. As protein: CAWSVQAEGGYTF. The full variable domain, its missing parts supplied by reference TRBV30 and TRBJ1-2, is SQTIHQWPATLVQPVGSPLSLECTVEGTSNPNLYWYRQAAGRGLQLLFYSVGIGQISSEVPQNLSASRPQDRQFILSSKKLLLSDSGFYLCAWSVQAEGGYTFGSGTRLTVV.

The chain combines TRBV2 with TRBJ2-2, with TRBD1 identical over 9 bases. The V segment lost 2 bases and the J segment 5 bases; nucleotides outside the gene matches: 3. CDR1 and CDR2 from the germline V gene are SNHLY and FYNNEI. The CDR3 is 15 amino acids. CDR3 in DNA: TGTGCCAGCAGTGAATGGACAGGGGATACCGGGGAGCTGTTTTTT. It encodes CASSEWTGDTGELFF.

V is TRBV6-5 and J is TRBJ2-1, with 9 nucleotides matching TRBD1. The CDR3 runs to 13 residues. Trimming cost V 5 bases and J 8 bases; bases outside gene matches: 4. Germline CDR1 and CDR2: MNHEY and SVGAGI. The CDR3 reads CASSKGQGYEQFF. CDR3 in DNA: TGTGCCAGCAGTAAGGGACAGGGCTATGAGCAGTTCTTC.

The chain combines TRBV2 with TRBJ1-6; 8 bases align to TRBD1. V lost 2 bases to trimming and J lost 8 bases; unmatched junction nucleotides: 5. Germline-derived CDR1 and CDR2 are SNHLY and FYNNEI. This CDR3 comprises 15 residues. CDR3 coding DNA: TGTGCCAGCAGTGAATCGGGACAGGAATATTCACCCCTCCACTTT. Its translation is CASSESGQEYSPLHF.

This chain uses TRBV30 with TRBJ1-5; no clear D. There are 16 residues in the CDR3. V was shortened by 4 bases and J by 2 bases, with 18 bases between the two germline ends. Germline V lookup: CDR1 GTSNPN, CDR2 SVGIG (reference sequence). The chain's CDR3 is CAWMSKGVKGNQPQHF. The CDR3, as DNA: TGTGCCTGGATGAGTAAGGGAGTAAAGGGCAATCAGCCCCAGCATTTT.

This clone showed up just a few times. The chain carries TRBV5-6 and TRBJ1-1, with D perhaps TRBD1 (6 bases). V gave up 3 bases and J gave up 0 bases, with 18 bases separating them. CDR3 length: 17 residues. Per the germline V gene, CDR1 is SGHDT and CDR2 is YYEEEE. The CDR3 region is CASSSTTKGTLNTEAFF. DNA for the CDR3: TGTGCCAGCAGCTCAACTACTAAAGGGACACTGAACACTGAAGCTTTCTTT.

The chain couples TRBV7-9 to TRBJ1-3, with 7 bases that match TRBD1. Germline lookup yields CDR1 SEHNR and CDR2 FQNEAQ (reference sequence). This CDR3 region has 15 residues. The ends lost 0 bases at V and 2 bases at J; junction bases unmatched: 1. The CDR3: CASSLATGAGNTIYF. The DNA of the CDR3 is TGTGCCAGCAGCTTAGCTACAGGGGCTGGAAACACCATATATTTT.

This clone was seen only once. This chain uses TRBV5-4 with TRBJ1-4; a weak D match, TRBD1 (5 bases). Germline V gene lookup returns CDR1 SGHNT and CDR2 YYREEE (reference sequence). The V gene lost 4 bases and the J gene lost 3 bases, with 10 bases spanning the gap. This CDR3 spans 14 amino acids. DNA of the CDR3: TGTGCCAGCAGCCCCCAGGGTTCTAATGAAAAACTGTTTTTT. It is translated as CASSPQGSNEKLFF.